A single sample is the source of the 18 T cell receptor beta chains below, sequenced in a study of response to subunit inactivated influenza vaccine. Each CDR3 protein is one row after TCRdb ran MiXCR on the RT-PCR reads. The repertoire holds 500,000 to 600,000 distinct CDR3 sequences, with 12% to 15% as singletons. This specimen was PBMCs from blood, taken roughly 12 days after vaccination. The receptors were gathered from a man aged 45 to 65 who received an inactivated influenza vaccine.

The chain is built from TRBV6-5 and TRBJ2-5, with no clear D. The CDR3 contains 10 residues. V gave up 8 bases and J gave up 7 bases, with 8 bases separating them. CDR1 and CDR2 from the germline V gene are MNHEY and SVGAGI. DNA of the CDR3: TGTGCCAGCGGCCTGGGGACCCAGTACTTC. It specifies CASGLGTQYF.

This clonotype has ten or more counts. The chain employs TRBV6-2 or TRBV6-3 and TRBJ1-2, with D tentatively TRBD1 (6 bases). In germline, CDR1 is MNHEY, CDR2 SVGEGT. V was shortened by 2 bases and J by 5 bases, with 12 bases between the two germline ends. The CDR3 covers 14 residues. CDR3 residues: CASSYDWGQYGYTF. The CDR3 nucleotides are TGTGCCAGCAGTTACGACTGGGGGCAATATGGCTACACCTTC.

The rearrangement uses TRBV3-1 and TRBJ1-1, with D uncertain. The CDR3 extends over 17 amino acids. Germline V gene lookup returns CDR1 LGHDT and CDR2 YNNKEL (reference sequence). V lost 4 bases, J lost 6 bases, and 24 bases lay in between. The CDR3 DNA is TGTGCCAGCAGCCCGACCGGCACAACCCGAGGGAGGGCTGAAGCTTTCTTT. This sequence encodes CASSPTGTTRGRAEAFF.

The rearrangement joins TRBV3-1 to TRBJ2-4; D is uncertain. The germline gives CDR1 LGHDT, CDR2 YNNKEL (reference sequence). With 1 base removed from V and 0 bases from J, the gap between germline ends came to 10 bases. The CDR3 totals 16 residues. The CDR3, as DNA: TGTGCCAGCAGCCAAGTCTTCGGGTCAGCCAAAAACATTCAGTACTTC. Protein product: CASSQVFGSAKNIQYF.

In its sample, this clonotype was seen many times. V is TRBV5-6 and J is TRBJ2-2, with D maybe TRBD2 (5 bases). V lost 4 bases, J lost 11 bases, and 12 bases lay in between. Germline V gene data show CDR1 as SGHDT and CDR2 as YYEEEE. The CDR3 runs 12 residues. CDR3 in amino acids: CASSGLASELFF. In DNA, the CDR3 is TGTGCCAGCAGCGGTCTAGCCAGCGAGCTGTTTTTT.

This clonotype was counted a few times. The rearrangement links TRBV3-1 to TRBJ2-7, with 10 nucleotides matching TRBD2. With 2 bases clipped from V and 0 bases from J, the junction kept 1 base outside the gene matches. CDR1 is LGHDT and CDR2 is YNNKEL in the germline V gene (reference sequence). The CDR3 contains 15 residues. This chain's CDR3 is CASSQLAGGSYEQYF. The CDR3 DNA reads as TGTGCCAGCAGCCAATTAGCGGGGGGCTCCTACGAGCAGTACTTC.

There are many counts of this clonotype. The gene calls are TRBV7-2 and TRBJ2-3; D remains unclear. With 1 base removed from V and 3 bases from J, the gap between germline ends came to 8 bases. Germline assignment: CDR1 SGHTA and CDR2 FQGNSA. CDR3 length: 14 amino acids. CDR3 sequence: CASSLGVRTDTQYF. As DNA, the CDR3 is TGTGCCAGCAGCTTAGGGGTTCGGACAGATACGCAGTATTTT.

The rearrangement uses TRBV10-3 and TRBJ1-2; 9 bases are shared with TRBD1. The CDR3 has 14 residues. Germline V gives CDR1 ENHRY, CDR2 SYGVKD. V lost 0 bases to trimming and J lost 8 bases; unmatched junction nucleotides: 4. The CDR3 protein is CAISESRTGDGYTF. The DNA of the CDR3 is TGTGCCATCAGTGAGTCGCGGACAGGGGACGGCTACACCTTC.

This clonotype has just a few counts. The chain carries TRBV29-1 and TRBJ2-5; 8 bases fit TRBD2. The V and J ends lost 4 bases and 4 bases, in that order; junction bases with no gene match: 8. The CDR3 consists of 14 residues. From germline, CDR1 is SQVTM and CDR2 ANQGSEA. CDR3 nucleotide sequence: TGCAGCGTTGTCCCAGCGGGAGTTGGAGAGACCCAGTACTTC. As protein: CSVVPAGVGETQYF.

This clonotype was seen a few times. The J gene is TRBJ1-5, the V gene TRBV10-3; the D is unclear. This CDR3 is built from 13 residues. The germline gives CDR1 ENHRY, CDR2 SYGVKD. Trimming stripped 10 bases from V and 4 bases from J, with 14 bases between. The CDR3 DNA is TGTGCCACCCGGTCCGGCACTAATCAGCCCCAGCATTTT. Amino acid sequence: CATRSGTNQPQHF.

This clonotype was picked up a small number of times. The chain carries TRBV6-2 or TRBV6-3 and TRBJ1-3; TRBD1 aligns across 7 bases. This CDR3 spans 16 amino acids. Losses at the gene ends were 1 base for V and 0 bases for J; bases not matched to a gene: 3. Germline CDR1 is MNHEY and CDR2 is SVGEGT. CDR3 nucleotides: TGTGCCAGCAGTTACTGGGGACAGAGCTCTGGAAACACCATATATTTT. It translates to CASSYWGQSSGNTIYF.

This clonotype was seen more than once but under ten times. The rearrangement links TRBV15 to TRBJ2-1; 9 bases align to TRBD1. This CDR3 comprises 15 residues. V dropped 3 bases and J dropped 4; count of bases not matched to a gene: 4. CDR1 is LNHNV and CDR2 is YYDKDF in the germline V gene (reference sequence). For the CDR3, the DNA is TGTGCCACCAGCAGGACGACAGGGGGGTACAATGAGCAGTTCTTC. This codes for CATSRTTGGYNEQFF.

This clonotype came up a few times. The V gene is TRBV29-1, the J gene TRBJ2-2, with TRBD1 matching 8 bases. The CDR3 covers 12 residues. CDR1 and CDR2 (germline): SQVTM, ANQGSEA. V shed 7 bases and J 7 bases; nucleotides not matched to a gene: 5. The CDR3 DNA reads TGCAGCGCCCAGGGGGCGAGCGGGGAGCTGTTTTTT. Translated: CSAQGASGELFF.

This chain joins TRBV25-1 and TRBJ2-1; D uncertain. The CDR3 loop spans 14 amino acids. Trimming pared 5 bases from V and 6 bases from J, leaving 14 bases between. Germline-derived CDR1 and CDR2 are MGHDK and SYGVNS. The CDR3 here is CASSRTGLGNEQFF. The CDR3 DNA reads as TGTGCCAGCAGTCGTACGGGTCTCGGCAATGAGCAGTTCTTC.

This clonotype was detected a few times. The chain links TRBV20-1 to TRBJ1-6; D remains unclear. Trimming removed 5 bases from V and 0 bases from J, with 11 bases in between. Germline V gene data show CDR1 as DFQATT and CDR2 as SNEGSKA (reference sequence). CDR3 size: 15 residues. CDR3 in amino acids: CSAQTASSYNSPLHF. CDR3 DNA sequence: TGCAGTGCTCAGACGGCGAGCTCCTATAATTCACCCCTCCACTTT.

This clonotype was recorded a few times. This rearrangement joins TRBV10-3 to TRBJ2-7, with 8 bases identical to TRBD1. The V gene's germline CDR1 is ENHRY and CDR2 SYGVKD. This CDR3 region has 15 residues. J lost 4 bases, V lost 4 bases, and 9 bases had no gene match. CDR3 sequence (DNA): TGTGCCATCAGTGGGGATTACAGGGGGGCGTACGAGCAGTACTTC. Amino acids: CAISGDYRGAYEQYF.

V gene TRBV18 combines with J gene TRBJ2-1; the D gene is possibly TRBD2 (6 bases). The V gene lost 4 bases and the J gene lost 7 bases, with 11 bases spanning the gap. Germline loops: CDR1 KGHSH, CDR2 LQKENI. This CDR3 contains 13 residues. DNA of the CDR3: TGTGCCAGCTCACGGAGTCGGGGGAATGAGCAGTTCTTC. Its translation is CASSRSRGNEQFF.

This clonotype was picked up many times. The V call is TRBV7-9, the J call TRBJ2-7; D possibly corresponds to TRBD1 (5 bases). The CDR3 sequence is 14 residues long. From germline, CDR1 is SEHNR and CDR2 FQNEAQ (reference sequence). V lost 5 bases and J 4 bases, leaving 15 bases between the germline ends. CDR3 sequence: CASSPVAGWYEQYF. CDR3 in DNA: TGTGCCAGCAGCCCTGTAGCAGGGTGGTACGAGCAGTACTTC.